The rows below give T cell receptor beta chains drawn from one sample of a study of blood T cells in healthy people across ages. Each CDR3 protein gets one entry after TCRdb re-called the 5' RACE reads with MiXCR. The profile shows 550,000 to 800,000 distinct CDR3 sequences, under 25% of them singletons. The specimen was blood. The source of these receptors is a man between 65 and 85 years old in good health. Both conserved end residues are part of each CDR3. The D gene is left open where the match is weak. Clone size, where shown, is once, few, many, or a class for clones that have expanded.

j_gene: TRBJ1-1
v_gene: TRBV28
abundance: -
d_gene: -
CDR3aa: CASNSITGVLGQAFF
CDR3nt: TGTGCCAGCAATTCGATCACAGGCGTATTGGGGCAAGCTTTCTTT

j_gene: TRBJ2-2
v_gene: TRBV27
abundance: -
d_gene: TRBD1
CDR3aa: CATGGLGTATGELFF
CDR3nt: TGTGCCACCGGTGGTTTAGGGACAGCCACCGGGGAGCTGTTTTTT

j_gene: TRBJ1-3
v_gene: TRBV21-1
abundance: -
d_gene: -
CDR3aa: CASSKREGNTIYF
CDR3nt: TGTGCCAGCAGCAAGCGGGAGGGAAACACCATATATTTT

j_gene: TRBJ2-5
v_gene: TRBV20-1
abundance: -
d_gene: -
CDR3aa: CSAPRGRGLGETQYF
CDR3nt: TGCAGTGCTCCCAGGGGCAGGGGTTTGGGAGAGACCCAGTACTTC

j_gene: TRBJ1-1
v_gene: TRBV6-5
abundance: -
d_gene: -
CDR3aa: CASTRGSTMNTEAFF
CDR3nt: TGTGCCAGCACCAGGGGCAGTACCATGAACACTGAAGCTTTCTTT

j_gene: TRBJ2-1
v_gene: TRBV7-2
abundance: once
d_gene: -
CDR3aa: CASSFSVGEQFF
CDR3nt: TGTGCCAGCAGCTTCAGCGTTGGTGAGCAGTTCTTC

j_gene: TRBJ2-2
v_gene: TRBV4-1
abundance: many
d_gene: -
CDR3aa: CASSQDSTGELFF
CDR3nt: TGCGCCAGCAGCCAAGATAGCACCGGGGAGCTGTTTTTT

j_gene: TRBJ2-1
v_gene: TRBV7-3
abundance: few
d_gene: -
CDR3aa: CASSLSTSYNEQFF
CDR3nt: TGTGCCAGCAGCTTAAGTACTTCCTACAATGAGCAGTTCTTC

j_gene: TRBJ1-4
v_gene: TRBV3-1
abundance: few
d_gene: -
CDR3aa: CASSHYGRPGGEKLFF
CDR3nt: TGTGCCAGCAGCCATTACGGGCGGCCGGGAGGTGAAAAACTGTTTTTT

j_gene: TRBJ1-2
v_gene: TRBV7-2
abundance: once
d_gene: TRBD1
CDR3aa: CTSSLGGGGYTF
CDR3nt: TGTACCAGCAGCTTAGGAGGGGGCGGCTACACCTTC

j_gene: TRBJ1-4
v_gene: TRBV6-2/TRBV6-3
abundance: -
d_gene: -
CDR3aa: CASRPTVDEKLFF
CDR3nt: TGTGCCAGCAGACCGACAGTGGATGAAAAACTGTTTTTT

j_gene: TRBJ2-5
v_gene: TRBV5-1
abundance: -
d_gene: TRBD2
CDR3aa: CASSSDLAGGVSYF
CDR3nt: TGCGCCAGCAGCTCCGATCTAGCGGGAGGGGTGTCTTACTTC

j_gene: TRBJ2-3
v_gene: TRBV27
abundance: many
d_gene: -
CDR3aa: CASSSPRGNTDTQYF
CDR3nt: TGTGCCAGCAGTTCCCCCAGAGGAAACACAGATACGCAGTATTTT

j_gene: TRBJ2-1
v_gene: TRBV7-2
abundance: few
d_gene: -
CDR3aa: CASTIRPSSNNEQFF
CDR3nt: TGTGCCAGCACCATTCGACCTTCTAGTAACAATGAGCAGTTCTTC

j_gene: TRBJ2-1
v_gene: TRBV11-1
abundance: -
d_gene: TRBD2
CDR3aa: CASSGGSTDEQFF
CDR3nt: TGTGCCAGCAGTGGCGGGAGTACGGATGAGCAGTTCTTC

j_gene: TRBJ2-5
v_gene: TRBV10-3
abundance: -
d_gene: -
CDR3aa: CAISDSGEETQYF
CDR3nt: TGTGCCATCAGTGACTCAGGGGAAGAGACCCAGTACTTC

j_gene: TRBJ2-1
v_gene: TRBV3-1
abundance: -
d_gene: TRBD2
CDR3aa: CASSWRTSGRDHNEQFF
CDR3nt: TGTGCCAGCAGCTGGCGGACTAGCGGGAGGGATCACAATGAGCAGTTCTTC

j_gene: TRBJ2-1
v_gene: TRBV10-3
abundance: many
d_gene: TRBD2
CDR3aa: CASGLAGESEQFF
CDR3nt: TGTGCCAGCGGACTAGCGGGAGAAAGTGAGCAGTTCTTC

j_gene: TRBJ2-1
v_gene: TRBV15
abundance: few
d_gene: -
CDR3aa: CATSRSGRSYNEQFF
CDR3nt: TGTGCCACCAGCAGATCGGGGAGGAGCTACAATGAGCAGTTCTTC

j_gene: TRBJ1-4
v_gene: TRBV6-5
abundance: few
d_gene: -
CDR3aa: CASSYSGQGKVGNEKLFF
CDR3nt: TGTGCCAGCAGTTACTCGGGGCAGGGAAAGGTCGGAAATGAAAAACTGTTTTTT

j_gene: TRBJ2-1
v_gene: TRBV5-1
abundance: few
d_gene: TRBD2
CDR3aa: CASSLFWREDGEQFF
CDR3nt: TGCGCCAGCAGCTTGTTCTGGCGGGAGGATGGAGAGCAGTTCTTC

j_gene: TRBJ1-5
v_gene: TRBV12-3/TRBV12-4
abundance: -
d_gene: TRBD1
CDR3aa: CASSSRRQGSNQPQHF
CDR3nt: TGTGCCAGCAGTTCCCGACGACAGGGTAGCAATCAGCCCCAGCATTTT

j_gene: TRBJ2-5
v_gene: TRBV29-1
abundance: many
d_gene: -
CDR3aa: CSVGSSPVTQYF
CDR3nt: TGCAGCGTTGGTAGCTCTCCGGTGACCCAGTACTTC

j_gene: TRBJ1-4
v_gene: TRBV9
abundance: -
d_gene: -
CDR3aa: CASSPRNREFNEKLFF
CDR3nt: TGTGCCAGCAGCCCTCGGAACAGGGAGTTTAATGAAAAACTGTTTTTT

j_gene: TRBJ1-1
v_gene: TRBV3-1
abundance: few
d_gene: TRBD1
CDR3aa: CASSSGQDFTEAFF
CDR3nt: TGTGCCAGCAGCTCGGGACAGGATTTCACTGAAGCTTTCTTT

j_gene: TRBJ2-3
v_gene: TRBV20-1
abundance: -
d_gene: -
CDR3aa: CSARDGGRSTDTQYF
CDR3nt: TGCAGTGCTAGAGATGGTGGCCGCAGCACAGATACGCAGTATTTT

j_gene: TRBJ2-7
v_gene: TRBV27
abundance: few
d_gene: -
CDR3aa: CASSFRVAYEQYF
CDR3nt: TGTGCCAGCAGTTTTAGGGTGGCCTACGAGCAGTACTTC

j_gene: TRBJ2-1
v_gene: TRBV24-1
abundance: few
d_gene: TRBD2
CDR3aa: CATAETGLGENEQFF
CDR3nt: TGTGCCACCGCTGAAACGGGACTAGGCGAGAATGAGCAGTTCTTC

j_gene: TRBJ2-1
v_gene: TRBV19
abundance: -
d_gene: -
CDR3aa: CASSTGLPNEQFF
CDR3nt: TGTGCCAGTAGTACGGGACTCCCAAATGAGCAGTTCTTC

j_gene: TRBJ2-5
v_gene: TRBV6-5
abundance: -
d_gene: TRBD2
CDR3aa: CASSQTSGRVHETQYF
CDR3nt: TGTGCCAGCAGTCAGACTAGCGGGAGGGTTCACGAGACCCAGTACTTC

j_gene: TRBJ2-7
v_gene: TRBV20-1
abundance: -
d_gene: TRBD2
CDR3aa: CSARVLAGVMYEQYF
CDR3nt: TGCAGTGCTAGAGTGCTAGCGGGAGTAATGTACGAGCAGTACTTC

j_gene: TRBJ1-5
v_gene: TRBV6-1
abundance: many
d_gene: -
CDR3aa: CASSHLDSGNQPQHF
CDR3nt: TGTGCCAGCAGTCACTTAGACAGTGGCAATCAGCCCCAGCATTTT

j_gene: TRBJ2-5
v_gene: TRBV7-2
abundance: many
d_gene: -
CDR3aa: CASSLVRETQYF
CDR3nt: TGTGCCAGCAGCTTAGTACGGGAGACCCAGTACTTC

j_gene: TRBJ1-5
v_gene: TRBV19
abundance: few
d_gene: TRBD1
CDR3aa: CASSPRPGTGAGQPQHF
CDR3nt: TGTGCCAGTAGTCCACGTCCCGGGACAGGGGCGGGTCAGCCCCAGCATTTT

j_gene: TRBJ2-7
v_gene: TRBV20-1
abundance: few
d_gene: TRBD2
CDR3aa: CSASSGPAGGYEQYF
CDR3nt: TGCAGTGCTAGTTCCGGACCAGCGGGAGGGTACGAGCAGTACTTC

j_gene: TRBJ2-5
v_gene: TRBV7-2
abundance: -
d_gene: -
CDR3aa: CASSKDWIQETQYF
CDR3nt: TGTGCCAGCAGCAAAGACTGGATCCAAGAGACCCAGTACTTC

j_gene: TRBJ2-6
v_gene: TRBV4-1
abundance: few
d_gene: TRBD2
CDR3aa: CASSQITAGSSGANVLTF
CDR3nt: TGCGCCAGCAGCCAAATAACAGCGGGAAGCTCTGGGGCCAACGTCCTGACTTTC

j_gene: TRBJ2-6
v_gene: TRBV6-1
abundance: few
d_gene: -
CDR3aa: CASRDKRNSGANVLTF
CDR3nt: TGTGCCAGCAGGGACAAACGAAACTCTGGGGCCAACGTCCTGACTTTC

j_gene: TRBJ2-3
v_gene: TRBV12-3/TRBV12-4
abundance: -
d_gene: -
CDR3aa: CASNLRGSTDTQYF
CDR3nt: TGTGCCAGCAATTTACGCGGGAGCACAGATACGCAGTATTTT

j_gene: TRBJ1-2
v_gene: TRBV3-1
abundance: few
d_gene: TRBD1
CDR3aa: CASSPHTGGSYGYTF
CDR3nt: TGTGCCAGCAGCCCACACACAGGGGGCAGCTATGGCTACACCTTC